This T cell receptor beta chain was obtained from a study of T cell responses to AZD1222 COVID-19 vaccine. Repertoires were generated with immunoSEQ multiplex PCR, while TCRdb's copy carries only in-frame clones and drops some. The sample consists of about 93,000 clones, around 89% of them appearing once. Pooled together were second doses at about 4 or about 12 weeks. Germline V lookup: CDR1 MGHRA, CDR2 YSYEKL. This CDR3 has 19 amino acids. J lost 3 bases, V lost 0 bases, and 12 bases had no gene match. The table lists this clone with a count of one. This clonotype was sampled from an adult who received the AZD1222 COVID-19 vaccine. Source: peripheral blood, taken 28 days after the second AZD1222 dose. The chain is built from TRBV4-1 and TRBJ2-7, with TRBD2 matching over 12 bases. CDR3 sequence: CASSQDRLGLAGTYYEQYF. The CDR3 DNA follows: TGCGCCAGCAGCCAAGATCGGCTAGGACTAGCGGGAACATACTACGAGCAGTACTTC.